This T cell receptor (beta chain) was documented in a study of blood T cell repertoires in COVID-19. Whole-study context: Researchers got acute and convalescent COVID-19 samples from the United States, Italy and Spain. PBMCs, B-cell-depleted T cells, or T cells provided the cDNA or gDNA that made up the material.

Per the germline V gene, CDR1 is SEHNR and CDR2 is FQNEAQ (reference sequence). V was clipped by 5 bases and J by 0 bases; unmatched bases: 10. This CDR3 contains 17 residues. Source study methods: Using reference gene primer amplification, nucleated cell counts were estimated. This table comes from immunoSEQ multiplex PCR, and its TCRdb copy is limited to in-frame clones, with some not included. D and trimming were read from the DNA, whereas the V and J calls and clone size are those reported in that table. This sample has some 90,000 clones, with about 84% found just once. This receptor was obtained from a man in his 60s with acute or convalescent COVID-19. Material for sequencing was peripheral blood. The chain couples TRBV7-9 to TRBJ2-1; 7 bases are shared with TRBD2. The CDR3 nucleotides are TGTGCCAGCAGCCCACCGACTAGCCTGGTCTCCTACAATGAGCAGTTCTTC. This gives the protein CASSPPTSLVSYNEQFF.